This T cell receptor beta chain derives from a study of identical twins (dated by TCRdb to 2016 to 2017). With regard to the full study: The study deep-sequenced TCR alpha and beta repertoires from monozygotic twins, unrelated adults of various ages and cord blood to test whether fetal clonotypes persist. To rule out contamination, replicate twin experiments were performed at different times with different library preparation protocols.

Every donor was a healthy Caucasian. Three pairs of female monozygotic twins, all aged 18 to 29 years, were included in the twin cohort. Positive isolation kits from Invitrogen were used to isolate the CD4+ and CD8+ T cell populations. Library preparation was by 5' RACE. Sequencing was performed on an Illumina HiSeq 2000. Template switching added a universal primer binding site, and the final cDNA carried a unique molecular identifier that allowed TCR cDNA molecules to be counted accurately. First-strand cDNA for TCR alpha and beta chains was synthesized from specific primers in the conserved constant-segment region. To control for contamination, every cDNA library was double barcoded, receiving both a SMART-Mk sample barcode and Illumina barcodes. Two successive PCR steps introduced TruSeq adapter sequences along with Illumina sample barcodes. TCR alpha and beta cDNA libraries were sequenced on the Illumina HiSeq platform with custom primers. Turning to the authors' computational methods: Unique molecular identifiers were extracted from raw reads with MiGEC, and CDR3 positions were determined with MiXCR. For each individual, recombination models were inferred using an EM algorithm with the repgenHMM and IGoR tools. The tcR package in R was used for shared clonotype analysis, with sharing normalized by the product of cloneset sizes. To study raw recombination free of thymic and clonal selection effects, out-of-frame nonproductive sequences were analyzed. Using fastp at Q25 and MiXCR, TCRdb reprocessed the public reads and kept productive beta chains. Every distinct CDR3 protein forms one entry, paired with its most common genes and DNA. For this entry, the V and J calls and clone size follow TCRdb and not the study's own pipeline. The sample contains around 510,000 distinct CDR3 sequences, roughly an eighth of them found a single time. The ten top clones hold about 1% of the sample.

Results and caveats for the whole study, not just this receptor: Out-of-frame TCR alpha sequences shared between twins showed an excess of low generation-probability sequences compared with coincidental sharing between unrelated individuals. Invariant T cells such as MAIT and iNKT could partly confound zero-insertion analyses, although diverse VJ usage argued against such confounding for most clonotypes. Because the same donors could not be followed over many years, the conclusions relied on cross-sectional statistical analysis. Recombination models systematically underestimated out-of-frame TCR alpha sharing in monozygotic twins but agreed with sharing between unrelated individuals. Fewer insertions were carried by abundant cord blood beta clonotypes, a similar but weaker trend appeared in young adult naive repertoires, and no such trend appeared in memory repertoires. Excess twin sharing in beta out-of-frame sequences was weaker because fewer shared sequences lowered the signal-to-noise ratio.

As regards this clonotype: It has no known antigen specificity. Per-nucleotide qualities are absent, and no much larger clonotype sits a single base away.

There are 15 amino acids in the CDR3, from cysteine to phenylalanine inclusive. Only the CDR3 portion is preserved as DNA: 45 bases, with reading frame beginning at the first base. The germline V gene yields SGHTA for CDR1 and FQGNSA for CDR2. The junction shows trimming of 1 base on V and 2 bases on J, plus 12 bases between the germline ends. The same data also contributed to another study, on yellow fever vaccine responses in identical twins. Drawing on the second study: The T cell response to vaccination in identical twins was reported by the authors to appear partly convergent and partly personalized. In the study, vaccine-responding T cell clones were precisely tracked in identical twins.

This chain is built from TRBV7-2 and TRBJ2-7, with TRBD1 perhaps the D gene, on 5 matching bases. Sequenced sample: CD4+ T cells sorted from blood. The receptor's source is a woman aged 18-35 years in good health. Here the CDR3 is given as CASSLGPRVAYEQYF. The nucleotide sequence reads TGTGCCAGCAGCTTAGGTCCCAGGGTGGCCTACGAGCAGTACTTC.